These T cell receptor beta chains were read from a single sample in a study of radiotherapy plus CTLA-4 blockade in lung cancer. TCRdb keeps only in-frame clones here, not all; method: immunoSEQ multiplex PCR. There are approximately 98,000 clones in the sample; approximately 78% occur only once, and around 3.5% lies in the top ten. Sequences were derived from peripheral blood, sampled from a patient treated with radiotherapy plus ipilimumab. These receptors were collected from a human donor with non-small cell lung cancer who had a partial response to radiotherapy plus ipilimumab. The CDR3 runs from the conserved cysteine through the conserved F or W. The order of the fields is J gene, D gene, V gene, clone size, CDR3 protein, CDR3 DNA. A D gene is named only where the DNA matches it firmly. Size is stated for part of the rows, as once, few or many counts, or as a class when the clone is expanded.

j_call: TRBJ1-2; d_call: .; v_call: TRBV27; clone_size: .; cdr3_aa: CASSLGQGYGYTF; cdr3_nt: TGTGCCAGCAGTTTGGGCCAGGGCTATGGCTACACCTTC
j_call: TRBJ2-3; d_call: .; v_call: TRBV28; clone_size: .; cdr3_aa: CASSSPRTDTQYF; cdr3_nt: TGTGCCAGCAGCTCCCCTCGCACAGATACGCAGTATTTT
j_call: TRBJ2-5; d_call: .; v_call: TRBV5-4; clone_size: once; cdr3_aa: CASSSPGLRYQETQYF; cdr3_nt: TGTGCCAGCAGCTCACCGGGACTGAGGTACCAAGAGACCCAGTACTTC
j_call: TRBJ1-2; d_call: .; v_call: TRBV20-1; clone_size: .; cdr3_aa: CSASVYYGYTF; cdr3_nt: TGCAGTGCTAGCGTGTACTATGGCTACACCTTC
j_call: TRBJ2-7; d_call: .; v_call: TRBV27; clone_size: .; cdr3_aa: CASSLRRRRPYEQYF; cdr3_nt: TGTGCCAGCAGTTTACGCCGACGGAGACCCTACGAGCAGTACTTC
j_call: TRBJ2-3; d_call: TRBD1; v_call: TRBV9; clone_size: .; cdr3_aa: CASRPTGGFTDTQYF; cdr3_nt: TGTGCCAGCAGACCTACAGGGGGCTTCACAGATACGCAGTATTTT
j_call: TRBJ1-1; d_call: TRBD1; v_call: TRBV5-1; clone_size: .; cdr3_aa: CASSWGQGSTEAFF; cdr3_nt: TGCGCCAGCAGCTGGGGACAGGGCAGCACTGAAGCTTTCTTT
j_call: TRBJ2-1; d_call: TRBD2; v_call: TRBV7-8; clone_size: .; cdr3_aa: CASSLASTSGSYNEQFF; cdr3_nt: TGTGCCAGCAGCTTAGCATCGACTAGCGGGAGTTACAATGAGCAGTTCTTC
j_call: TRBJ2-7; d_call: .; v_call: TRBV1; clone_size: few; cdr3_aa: CTSSQNRRSFSYEQYF; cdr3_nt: TGCACCAGCAGCCAAAACCGTCGGAGCTTTTCCTACGAGCAGTACTTC
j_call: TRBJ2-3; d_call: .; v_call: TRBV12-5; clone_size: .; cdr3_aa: CASASGLTEDTQYF; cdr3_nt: TGTGCTAGCGCCTCGGGACTCACCGAGGATACGCAGTATTTT
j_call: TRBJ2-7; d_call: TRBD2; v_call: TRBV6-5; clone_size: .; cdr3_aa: CASSIAGGSYEQYF; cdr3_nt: TGTGCCAGCAGTATAGCGGGAGGGTCCTACGAGCAGTACTTC
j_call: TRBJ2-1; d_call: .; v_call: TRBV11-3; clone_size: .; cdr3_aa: CASSWGPGREQFF; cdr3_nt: TGTGCCAGCAGCTGGGGGCCTGGCAGGGAGCAGTTCTTC
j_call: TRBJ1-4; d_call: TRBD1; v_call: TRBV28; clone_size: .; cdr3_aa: CASSLSGGSEKLFF; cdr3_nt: TGTGCCAGCAGTTTATCAGGGGGCAGCGAAAAACTGTTTTTT
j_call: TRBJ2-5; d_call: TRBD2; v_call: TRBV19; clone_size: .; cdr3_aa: CASSPPGLAGETQYF; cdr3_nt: TGTGCCAGTAGCCCACCGGGACTAGCGGGAGAGACCCAGTACTTC
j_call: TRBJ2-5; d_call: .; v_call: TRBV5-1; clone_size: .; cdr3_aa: CASSAYQETQYF; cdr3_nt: TGCGCCAGCAGCGCGTACCAAGAGACCCAGTACTTC
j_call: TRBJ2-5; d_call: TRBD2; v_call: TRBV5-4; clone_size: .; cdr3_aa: CASSFPGRFRETQYF; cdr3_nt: TGTGCCAGCAGCTTCCCCGGGAGGTTTCGAGAGACCCAGTACTTC
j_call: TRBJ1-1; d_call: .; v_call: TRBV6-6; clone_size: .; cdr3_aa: CASSYLGSGTEAFF; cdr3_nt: TGTGCCAGCAGTTACTTGGGCAGCGGCACTGAAGCTTTCTTT
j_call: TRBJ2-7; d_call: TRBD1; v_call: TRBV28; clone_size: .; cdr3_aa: CASRTGGSSYEQYF; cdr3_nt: TGTGCCAGCAGGACAGGGGGAAGCTCCTACGAGCAGTACTTC
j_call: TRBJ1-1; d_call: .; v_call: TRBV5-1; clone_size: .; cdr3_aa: CASSLDPSVNTEAFF; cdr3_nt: TGCGCCAGCAGCTTGGACCCATCGGTGAACACTGAAGCTTTCTTT
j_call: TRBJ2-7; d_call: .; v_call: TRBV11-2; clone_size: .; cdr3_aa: CASSFLYEQYF; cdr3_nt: TGTGCCAGCAGCTTCCTCTACGAGCAGTACTTC
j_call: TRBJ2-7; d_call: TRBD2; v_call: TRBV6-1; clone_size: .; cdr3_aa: CASSTTSGVSYEQYF; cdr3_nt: TGTGCCAGCAGTACTACTAGCGGGGTCTCCTACGAGCAGTACTTC
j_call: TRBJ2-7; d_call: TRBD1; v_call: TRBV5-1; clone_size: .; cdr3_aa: CASSLVTGAYEQYF; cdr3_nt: TGCGCCAGCAGCTTGGTCACAGGGGCCTACGAGCAGTACTTC
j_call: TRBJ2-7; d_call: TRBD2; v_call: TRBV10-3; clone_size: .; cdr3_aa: CAISRERDYEQYF; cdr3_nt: TGTGCCATCAGCCGTGAGCGGGACTACGAGCAGTACTTC
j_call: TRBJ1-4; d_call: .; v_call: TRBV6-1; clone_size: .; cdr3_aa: CASSTGGTLFF; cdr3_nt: TGTGCCAGCAGTACTGGGGGGACACTGTTTTTT
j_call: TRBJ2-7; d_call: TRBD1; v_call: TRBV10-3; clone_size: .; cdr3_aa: CAISETSPGTGAIHEQYF; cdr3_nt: TGTGCCATCAGTGAGACCTCGCCTGGGACAGGGGCGATCCACGAGCAGTACTTC
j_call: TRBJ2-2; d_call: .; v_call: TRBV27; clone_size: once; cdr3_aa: CASSLQGFDTGELFF; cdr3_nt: TGTGCCAGCAGTCTACAGGGATTCGACACCGGGGAGCTGTTTTTT
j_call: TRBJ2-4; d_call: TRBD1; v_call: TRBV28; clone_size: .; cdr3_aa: CASRPVQGAGSKNIQYF; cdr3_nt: TGTGCCAGCAGACCAGTACAGGGGGCTGGGTCCAAAAACATTCAGTACTTC
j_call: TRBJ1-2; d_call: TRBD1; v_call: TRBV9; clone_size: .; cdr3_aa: CASSLQDRGGGYTF; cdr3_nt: TGTGCCAGCAGCCTACAAGACAGGGGCGGGGGCTACACCTTC
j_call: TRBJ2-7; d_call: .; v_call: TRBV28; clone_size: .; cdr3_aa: CASSSNFATYEQYF; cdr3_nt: TGTGCCAGCAGTTCTAACTTTGCGACATACGAGCAGTACTTC
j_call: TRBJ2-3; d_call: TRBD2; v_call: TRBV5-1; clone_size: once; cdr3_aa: CASSSIAGIGADTQYF; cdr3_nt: TGCGCCAGCAGCTCGATAGCGGGGATCGGGGCAGATACGCAGTATTTT
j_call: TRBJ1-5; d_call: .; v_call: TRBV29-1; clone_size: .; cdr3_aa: CSVGHGGNQPQHF; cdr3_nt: TGCAGCGTTGGCCACGGGGGCAATCAGCCCCAGCATTTT
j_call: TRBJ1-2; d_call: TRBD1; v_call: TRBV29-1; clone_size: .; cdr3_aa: CSASGGSGYGYTF; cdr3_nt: TGCAGCGCCTCAGGGGGCAGTGGCTATGGCTACACCTTC
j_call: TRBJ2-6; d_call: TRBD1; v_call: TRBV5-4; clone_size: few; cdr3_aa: CASSTNRGGGANVLTF; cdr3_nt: TGTGCCAGCAGCACCAACAGGGGCGGTGGGGCCAACGTCCTGACTTTC
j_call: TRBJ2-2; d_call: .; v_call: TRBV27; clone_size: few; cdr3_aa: CASSSKYRDGGELFF; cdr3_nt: TGTGCCAGCAGCTCTAAGTACAGGGATGGCGGGGAGCTGTTTTTT
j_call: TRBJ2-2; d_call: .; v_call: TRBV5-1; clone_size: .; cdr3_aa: CASTTTSNTGELFF; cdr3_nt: TGCGCCAGCACCACTACCTCGAACACCGGGGAGCTGTTTTTT
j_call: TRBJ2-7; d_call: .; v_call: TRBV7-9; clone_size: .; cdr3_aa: CASSPDSTYEQYF; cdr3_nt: TGTGCCAGCAGCCCGGACAGCACCTACGAGCAGTACTTC
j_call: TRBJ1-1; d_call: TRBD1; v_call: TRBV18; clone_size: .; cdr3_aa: CASSLLGQKNTEAFF; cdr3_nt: TGTGCCAGCTCACTACTGGGACAGAAGAACACTGAAGCTTTCTTT
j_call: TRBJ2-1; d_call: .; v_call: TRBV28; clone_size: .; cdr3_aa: CASSLKDREQFF; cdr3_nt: TGTGCCAGCAGTTTAAAAGACAGGGAGCAGTTCTTC
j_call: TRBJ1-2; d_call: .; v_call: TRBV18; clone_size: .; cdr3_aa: CASSPPAAVLALGYTF; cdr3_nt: TGTGCCAGCTCACCACCGGCCGCCGTATTAGCTCTTGGCTACACCTTC
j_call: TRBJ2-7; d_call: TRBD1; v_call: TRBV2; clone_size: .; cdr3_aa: CASSYRDRDAFQYF; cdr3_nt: TGTGCCAGCAGTTACCGGGACAGGGACGCTTTTCAGTACTTC
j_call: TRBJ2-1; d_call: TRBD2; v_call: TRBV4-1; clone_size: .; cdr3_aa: CASSQRGLAGFNEQFF; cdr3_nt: TGCGCCAGCAGCCAACGTGGACTAGCGGGATTCAATGAGCAGTTCTTC
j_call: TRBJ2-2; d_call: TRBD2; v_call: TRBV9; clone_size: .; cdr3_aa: CASSELAGVGTGELFF; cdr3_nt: TGTGCCAGCAGCGAACTAGCGGGAGTTGGCACCGGGGAGCTGTTTTTT
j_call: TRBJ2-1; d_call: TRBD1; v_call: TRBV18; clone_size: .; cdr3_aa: CASSPRTGGADNEQFF; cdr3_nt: TGTGCCAGCTCACCCCGGACAGGGGGAGCCGACAATGAGCAGTTCTTC
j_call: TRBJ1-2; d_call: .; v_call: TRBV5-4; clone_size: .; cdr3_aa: CASSLGGQGFLSYTF; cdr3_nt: TGTGCCAGCAGCTTGGGGGGGCAGGGGTTTTTGAGCTACACCTTC
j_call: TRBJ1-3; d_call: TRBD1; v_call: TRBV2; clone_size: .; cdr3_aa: CASKGTEGRNTIYF; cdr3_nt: TGTGCCAGCAAAGGGACAGAAGGGAGAAACACCATATATTTT